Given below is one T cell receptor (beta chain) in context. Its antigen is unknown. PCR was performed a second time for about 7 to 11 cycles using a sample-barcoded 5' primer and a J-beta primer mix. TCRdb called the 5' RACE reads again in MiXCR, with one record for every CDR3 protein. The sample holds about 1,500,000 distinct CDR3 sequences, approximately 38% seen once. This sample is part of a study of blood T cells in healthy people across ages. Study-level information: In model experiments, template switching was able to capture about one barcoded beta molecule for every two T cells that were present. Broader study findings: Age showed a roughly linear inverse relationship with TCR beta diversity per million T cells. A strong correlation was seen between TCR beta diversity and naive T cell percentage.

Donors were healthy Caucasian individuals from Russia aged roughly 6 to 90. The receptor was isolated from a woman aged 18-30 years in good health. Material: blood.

The CDR3 is CASSGGGGSGSLAKNIQYF. The DNA of the CDR3 is TGTGCCAGCTCGGGTGGGGGTGGTAGCGGCTCATTAGCCAAAAACATTCAGTACTTC. This chain joins TRBV7-2 and TRBJ2-4, with a weak D call TRBD2 (6 bases). The CDR3 consists of 19 residues. V lost 8 bases to trimming and J lost 0 bases, with 26 bases between them. Germline V CDR1 and CDR2: SGHTA, FQGNSA.